The 21 T cell receptor beta chains listed next were all sequenced from one sample in a study of post-analysis software for immune sequencing data (dated by TCRdb to the mid-2010s). General conclusions and limits of the study: Patients showed significantly higher frequencies than controls for five TRBV segments, among them TRBV5-6, TRBV5-1 and TRBV20-1.

The library was generated by PCR. TCRdb lists the instrument as Illumina HiSeq 2500. Unique molecular identifiers were incorporated into TCR beta cDNA libraries to reduce PCR and sequencing biases. Starting from the raw public reads, TCRdb applied fastp trimming at Q25, assembled clones with MiXCR and retained in-frame beta chains. Rows with a matching CDR3 protein are joined into one entry that keeps the most common DNA and genes. For this sample the table gives 350,000 to 500,000 distinct CDR3 sequences, of which approximately 38% were detected only once. In total, the top ten clones hold 6% to 9% of the sample. Their antigen targets remain unknown. The sequencing sample was made of blood. The source is a girl aged 2-9 years with multiple sclerosis.

The rearrangement joins TRBV15 to TRBJ1-5; D unresolved. Per the germline V gene, CDR1 is LNHNV and CDR2 is YYDKDF (reference sequence). This CDR3 region has 15 residues. Trimming stripped 3 bases from V and 7 bases from J, with 16 bases between. The CDR3 spells CATSSLLSGGQPQHF. In DNA form, the CDR3 reads TGTGCCACCAGCAGCCTCTTAAGTGGAGGGCAGCCCCAGCATTTT.

V and J are TRBV12-5 and TRBJ1-2; D perhaps matches TRBD1 (5 bases). Germline V gene lookup returns CDR1 LGHNT and CDR2 FRNRAP. The CDR3 runs 13 residues. Trimming shortened V by 3 bases and J by 5 bases, and 10 bases separated the two germline ends. The CDR3 coding sequence is TGTGCTAGTGGTTTCCCAGGGAGGTATGGCTACACCTTC. Protein sequence: CASGFPGRYGYTF.

CDR3 amino acids: CAISESLVNTEAFF. The CDR3 region has the DNA TGTGCCATCAGTGAGTCTCTTGTGAACACTGAAGCTTTCTTT. This chain uses TRBV10-3 with TRBJ1-1; no definite D call. In germline, CDR1 is ENHRY, CDR2 SYGVKD. This CDR3 spans 14 amino acids. The ends were cut back, 0 bases at V and 0 bases at J, with 5 bases in the middle.

This clonotype was seen just once. The genes are TRBV27 and TRBJ1-5; weak D call: TRBD1 (6 bases). The V gene's germline CDR1 is MNHEY and CDR2 SMNVEV (reference sequence). The CDR3 extends over 15 amino acids. V lost 6 bases to trimming and J lost 3 bases, with 15 bases between them. In DNA, the CDR3 is TGTGCCAGCAGACAGACAGGTTTTAACAATCAGCCCCAGCATTTT. This translates into CASRQTGFNNQPQHF.

This clonotype was detected ten times or more. The gene calls are TRBV28 and TRBJ2-3; 9 nucleotides align to TRBD2. Trimming at V came to 4 bases and at J to 2 bases, leaving 4 bases not matched to a gene. There are 15 residues in the CDR3. The germline V gene encodes CDR1 MDHEN and CDR2 SYDVKM. For the CDR3, the DNA is TGTGCCAGCAGTTCCGGCGGGGGGGACACAGATACGCAGTATTTT. Amino acids: CASSSGGGDTDTQYF. Variable domain in full (rest from reference TRBV28 and TRBJ2-3): DVKVTQSSRYLVKRTGEKVFLECVQDMDHENMFWYRQDPGLGLRLIYFSYDVKMKEKGDIPEGYSVSREKKERFSLILESASTNQTSMYLCASSSGGGDTDTQYFGPGTRLTVL.

This clonotype appeared a few times. The V call is TRBV2, the J call TRBJ2-5; perhaps TRBD1 as D (6 bases). The V gene's germline CDR1 is SNHLY and CDR2 FYNNEI. The CDR3 length is 12 residues. Trimming cost V 3 bases and J 5 bases, with 7 bases left between them. CDR3 DNA sequence: TGTGCCAGCAGTGATGGACAGGAGACCCAGTACTTC. As protein: CASSDGQETQYF.

A remark on this clonotype: At one end, the junction sequence differs from germline, possibly due to a read error. This chain connects TRBV28 to TRBJ2-1; D is ambiguous. Germline V lookup: CDR1 MDHEN, CDR2 SYDVKM. The CDR3 is 15 amino acids. CDR3 in amino acids: CASSPSGSLYNKQFF. The CDR3 DNA reads as TGTGCCAGCAGTCCCTCCGGGTCTCTCTACAATAAGCAGTTCTTC.

V is TRBV20-1 and J is TRBJ2-1; TRBD2 matches at 13 bases. This CDR3 has 17 residues. V lost 6 bases to trimming and J lost 9 bases; unmatched junction nucleotides: 17. CDR1 DFQATT and CDR2 SNEGSKA come from the germline V gene (reference sequence). The CDR3 nucleotides are TGCAGTGCCAGCCGCCCCGGGACTAGCGGGGTTCGGGGTGAGCAGTTCTTC. It specifies CSASRPGTSGVRGEQFF.

This clonotype turned up a few times. The CDR3 reads CASSSGGSSYEQYF. CDR3 bases: TGTGCCAGCAGTAGCGGCGGGAGCTCCTACGAGCAGTACTTC. This rearrangement joins TRBV28 to TRBJ2-7; 7 bases are shared with TRBD2. Germline CDR1 is MDHEN and CDR2 is SYDVKM. The length of the CDR3 is 14 residues. Losses at the gene ends were 5 bases for V and 0 bases for J; bases not matched to a gene: 4.

CDR3 bases: TGCGCCAGCAGCTTGGATACGGGGGCGGGGACTGAAGCTTTCTTT. It specifies CASSLDTGAGTEAFF. V is TRBV5-1 and J is TRBJ1-1, with a possible D match to TRBD1 (6 bases). Trimming pared 0 bases from V and 5 bases from J, leaving 14 bases between. The germline CDR1 and CDR2 sequences are SGHRS and YFSETQ. The CDR3 loop spans 15 amino acids.

The rearrangement links TRBV29-1 to TRBJ2-5; D unclear. CDR3 size: 12 residues. CDR1 is SQVTM, CDR2 ANQGSEA, per germline. V was pared by 3 bases and J by 5 bases, with 10 bases between. CDR3 nucleotides: TGCAGCGTTGAGAAGGAGAGGGAGACCCAGTACTTC. Its translation: CSVEKERETQYF. Combining the CDR3 with reference TRBV29-1 and TRBJ2-5 gives the whole variable domain SAVISQKPSRDICQRGTSLTIQCQVDSQVTMMFWYRQQPGQSLTLIATANQGSEATYESGFVIDKFPISRPNLTFSTLTVSNMSPEDSSIYLCSVEKERETQYFGPGTRLLVL.

This clonotype was observed a handful of times. The chain has TRBV29-1 and TRBJ2-3; 7 bases are a match to TRBD1. Germline V gives CDR1 SQVTM, CDR2 ANQGSEA. The CDR3 consists of 12 residues. Trimming cost V 8 bases and J 5 bases; bases outside gene matches: 7. The CDR3: CSQGVGQDTQYF. In DNA form, the CDR3 reads TGCAGCCAGGGGGTCGGGCAAGATACGCAGTATTTT.

The table lists this clonotype with many counts. This chain joins TRBV5-6 and TRBJ2-4; possibly TRBD2 for D (5 bases). This CDR3 is built from 15 residues. V was cut by 4 bases and J by 1 base, with 12 bases left in between. CDR1 is SGHDT, CDR2 YYEEEE, per germline. The CDR3 DNA sequence: TGTGCCAGCAGCAAGCTTTCGGGGGCCAAAAACATTCAGTACTTC. Its translation: CASSKLSGAKNIQYF. The full variable domain, in which reference TRBV5-6 and TRBJ2-4 provide the parts outside the CDR3, is DAGVTQSPTHLIKTRGQQVTLRCSPKSGHDTVSWYQQALGQGPQFIFQYYEEEERQRGNFPDRFSGHQFPNYSSELNVNALLLGDSALYLCASSKLSGAKNIQYFGAGTRLSVL.

The chain is built from TRBV11-2 and TRBJ2-1, with a weak D call TRBD2 (6 bases). Germline V gene sequence: CDR1 SGHAT, CDR2 FQNNGV. This CDR3 has 15 amino acids. The ends were cut back, 0 bases at V and 7 bases at J, with 13 bases in the middle. CDR3 in DNA: TGTGCCAGCAGCTTAGATCGGGGGACGCATAATGAGCAGTTCTTC. Translating gives CASSLDRGTHNEQFF.

V usage is TRBV10-3 and J usage is TRBJ1-1, with TRBD1 matching over 7 bases. The V gene's germline CDR1 is ENHRY and CDR2 SYGVKD. V dropped 3 bases and J dropped 3; count of bases not matched to a gene: 7. The CDR3 runs 15 residues. This CDR3 is CAISEILGTDTEAFF. The CDR3 bases are TGTGCCATCAGTGAAATTTTGGGGACAGACACTGAAGCTTTCTTT.

This sequence joins TRBV16 and TRBJ2-6; TRBD1 is a possible D gene (5 bases). This CDR3 is 17 amino acids long. Germline CDR1 KGHSY, CDR2 FQNENV. Trimming took 0 bases from V and 0 from J, leaving 9 bases between them. The CDR3 region has the DNA TGTGCCAGCAGCCAATCTGGCAGGGACTCTGGGGCCAACGTCCTGACTTTC. Residues: CASSQSGRDSGANVLTF.

As to this clonotype: A much larger clone differs by one base, so this may be a read error. This sequence joins TRBV28 and TRBJ2-7; 11 bases line up with TRBD1. V lost 4 bases and J lost 7; bases outside the gene matches: 6. CDR1 MDHEN and CDR2 SYDVKM come from the germline V gene. The CDR3 has 14 amino acids. The CDR3 region is CASSWTGGLDEQYF. Written as DNA, the CDR3 is TGTGCCAGCAGTTGGACAGGGGGCTTGGATGAGCAGTACTTC. Full variable domain (remainder filled in from reference TRBV28 and TRBJ2-7): DVKVTQSSRYLVKRTGEKVFLECVQDMDHENMFWYRQDPGLGLRLIYFSYDVKMKEKGDIPEGYSVSREKKERFSLILESASTNQTSMYLCASSWTGGLDEQYFGPGTRLTVT.

This clonotype was found a few times. J is TRBJ2-3 and V is TRBV20-1; the D gene is possibly TRBD1 (6 bases). Germline V gene data show CDR1 as DFQATT and CDR2 as SNEGSKA (reference sequence). V was clipped by 0 bases and J by 3 bases, with 19 bases between them. CDR3 length: 17 residues. The CDR3 region has the DNA TGCAGTGCTAGAGATCGCGACGGGACATTCATTACAGATACGCAGTATTTT. Amino acid sequence: CSARDRDGTFITDTQYF.

This clonotype was seen a few times. The chain has TRBV4-2 and TRBJ2-1; 8 nucleotides match TRBD2. This CDR3 contains 17 residues. Germline CDR1 is LGHNA and CDR2 is YNFKEQ. The ends lost 2 bases at V and 6 bases at J; junction bases unmatched: 12. CDR3 bases: TGTGCCAGCAGCCAAAAGCGGGGGACTAGAGGGGCCAATGAGCAGTTCTTC. Translating gives CASSQKRGTRGANEQFF.

This chain uses TRBV28 with TRBJ1-5; D perhaps matches TRBD1 (6 bases). Germline lookup yields CDR1 MDHEN and CDR2 SYDVKM. CDR3 size: 16 residues. Between the trimmed V and J ends, which lost 7 bases and 0 bases, there was a span of 16 bases. CDR3 amino acids: CASTPGTLYSNQPQHF. The CDR3 coding sequence is TGTGCCAGCACCCCGGGGACACTTTATAGCAATCAGCCCCAGCATTTT.

The rearrangement joins TRBV20-1 to TRBJ2-6; 9 bases match TRBD1. V trimming: 6 bases; J trimming: 4 bases; junction bases outside the gene matches: 7. This CDR3 comprises 15 residues. The germline gives CDR1 DFQATT, CDR2 SNEGSKA (reference sequence). The CDR3 coding sequence is TGCAGTGCCATCACAGGGGGCTCCGGGGCCAACGTCCTGACTTTC. It codes for CSAITGGSGANVLTF.